This T cell receptor (beta chain) comes out of a study of metastatic and nonmetastatic thyroid tumors. The wider study: Where malignant and benign thyroid patients were concerned, repertoires were compared across blood and tumor or nodule tissue.

Patients were all untreated before their thyroid surgery. This clone showed up many times. Its antigen is not known. V lost 4 bases and J lost 7; bases outside the gene matches: 11. This CDR3 comprises 15 residues. Germline V CDR1 and CDR2: MGHRA, YSYEKL. TCRdb recomputed clones from the PCR reads via MiXCR. The table includes almost 35,000 clones, roughly 15% detected once. Overall study findings and caveats: A significant increase in TCR beta diversity was reportedly seen in malignant thyroid tumors relative to benign nodules, in blood and tumor.

The sequence was collected from a female donor with papillary thyroid cancer or a benign thyroid nodule (not recorded which). Some clones in this sample may be carry-over from other donors' samples. Sequences were obtained from blood. The chain couples TRBV4-1 to TRBJ2-7, with 9 bases matching TRBD2. The chain's CDR3 is CASSPLAGGPGEQYF. The CDR3 DNA sequence: TGCGCCAGCAGCCCGTTGGCGGGAGGGCCAGGGGAGCAGTACTTC.